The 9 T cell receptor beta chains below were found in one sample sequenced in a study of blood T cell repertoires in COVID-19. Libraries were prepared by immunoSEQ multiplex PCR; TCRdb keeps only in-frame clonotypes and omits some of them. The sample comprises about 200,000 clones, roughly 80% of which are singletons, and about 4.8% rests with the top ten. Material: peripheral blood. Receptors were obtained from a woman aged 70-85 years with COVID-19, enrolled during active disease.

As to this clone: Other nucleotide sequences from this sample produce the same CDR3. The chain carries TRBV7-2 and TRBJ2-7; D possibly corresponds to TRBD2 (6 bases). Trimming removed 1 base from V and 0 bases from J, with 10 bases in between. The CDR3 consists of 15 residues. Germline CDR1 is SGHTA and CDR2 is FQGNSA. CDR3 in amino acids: CASSLGSGPSYEQYF. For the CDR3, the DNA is TGTGCCAGCAGCTTAGGTAGCGGCCCCTCCTACGAGCAGTACTTC.

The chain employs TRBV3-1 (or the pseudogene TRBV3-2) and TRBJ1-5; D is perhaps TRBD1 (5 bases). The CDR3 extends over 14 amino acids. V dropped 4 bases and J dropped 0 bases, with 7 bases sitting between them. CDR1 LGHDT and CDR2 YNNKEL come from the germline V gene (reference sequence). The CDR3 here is CASSRQLSNQPQHF. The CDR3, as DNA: TGTGCCAGCAGCCGACAGCTTAGCAATCAGCCCCAGCATTTT.

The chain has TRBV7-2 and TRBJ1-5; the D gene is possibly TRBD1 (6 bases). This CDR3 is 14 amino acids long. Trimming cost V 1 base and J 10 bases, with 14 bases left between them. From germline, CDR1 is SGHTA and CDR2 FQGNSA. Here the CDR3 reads CASSLVGGSTPQHF. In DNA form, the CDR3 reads TGTGCCAGCAGCTTAGTAGGGGGTTCAACTCCCCAGCATTTT.

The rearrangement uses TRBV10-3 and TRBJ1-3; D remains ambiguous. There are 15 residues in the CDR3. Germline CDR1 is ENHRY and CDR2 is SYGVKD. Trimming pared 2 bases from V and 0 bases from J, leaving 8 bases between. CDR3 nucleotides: TGTGCCATCAGTGAGGGGCAGCACTCTGGAAACACCATATATTTT. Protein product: CAISEGQHSGNTIYF.

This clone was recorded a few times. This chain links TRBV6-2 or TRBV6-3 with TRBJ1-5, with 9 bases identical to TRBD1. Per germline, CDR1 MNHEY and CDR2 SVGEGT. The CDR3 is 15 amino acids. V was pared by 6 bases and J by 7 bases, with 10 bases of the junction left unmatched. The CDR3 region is CASSLTGGSRQPQHF. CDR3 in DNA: TGTGCCAGCAGCCTCACAGGGGGCTCACGGCAGCCCCAGCATTTT.

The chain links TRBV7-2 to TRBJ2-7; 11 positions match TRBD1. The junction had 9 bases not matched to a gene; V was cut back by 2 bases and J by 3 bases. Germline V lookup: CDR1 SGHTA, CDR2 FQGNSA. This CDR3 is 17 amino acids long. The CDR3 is CASSLKRTGTGGYEQYF. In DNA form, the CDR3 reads TGTGCCAGCAGCTTAAAACGTACCGGGACAGGGGGCTACGAGCAGTACTTC.

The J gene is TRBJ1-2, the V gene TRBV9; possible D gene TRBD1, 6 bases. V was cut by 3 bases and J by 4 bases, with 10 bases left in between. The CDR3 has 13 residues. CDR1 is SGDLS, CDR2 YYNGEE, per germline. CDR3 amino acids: CASSGRQVYGYTF. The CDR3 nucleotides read TGTGCCAGCAGCGGACGACAGGTCTATGGCTACACCTTC.

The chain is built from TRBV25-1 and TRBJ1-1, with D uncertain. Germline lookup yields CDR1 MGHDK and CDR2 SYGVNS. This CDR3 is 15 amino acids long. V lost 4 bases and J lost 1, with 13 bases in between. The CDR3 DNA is TGTGCCAGCAGTGCTCTGGATCCAGGGAACACTGAAGCTTTCTTT. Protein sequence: CASSALDPGNTEAFF.

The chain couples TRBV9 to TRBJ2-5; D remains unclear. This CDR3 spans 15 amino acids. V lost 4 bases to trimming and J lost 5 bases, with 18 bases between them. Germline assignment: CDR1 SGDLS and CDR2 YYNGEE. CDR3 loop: CASSTQTRPGETQYF. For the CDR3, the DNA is TGTGCCAGCAGCACCCAGACCCGGCCCGGGGAGACCCAGTACTTC.